A selection of T cell receptor beta chains follows, all from one sample in a study of T cell responses to AZD1222 COVID-19 vaccine. TCRdb's copy holds only in-frame clones and misses some; the assay was immunoSEQ multiplex PCR. The table has roughly 70,000 clones, around 85% seen once. The material was peripheral blood, obtained on day 0 of AZD1222 vaccination. These receptor sequences come from an adult in good health. CDR3s include the opening cysteine and the closing phenylalanine or tryptophan. A D gene is named only where the DNA matches it firmly. Size is omitted from some rows. Given values are once, few, many or a class for expanded clones.

>.|TRBJ1-2|TRBV10-3|.
TGTGCCACCCGACGGACAACTAACTATGGCTACACCTTC
CATRRTTNYGYTF
>.|TRBJ2-5|TRBV2|.
TGTGCCAGCAGAGCGGGGACATTGTACCAAGAGACCCAGTACTTC
CASRAGTLYQETQYF
>.|TRBJ1-1|TRBV7-2|.
TGTGCCAGCAGCCGCTTCAAGCTCTCGGGGGGCGCAGGGATTGAAGCTTTCTTT
CASSRFKLSGGAGIEAFF
>.|TRBJ1-4|TRBV6-2/TRBV6-3|.
TGTGCCAGCAGTTATAGGGGAAAACTGTTTTTT
CASSYRGKLFF
>TRBD2|TRBJ2-7|TRBV3-1/TRBV3-2|.
TGTGCCAGCAGCCAAGTACCTAGCGGGGGGAGCTCCTACGAGCAGTACTTC
CASSQVPSGGSSYEQYF
>.|TRBJ1-2|TRBV19|.
TGTGCCAGCCCTCCCCAGGGTAACTATGGCTACACCTTC
CASPPQGNYGYTF
>.|TRBJ1-2|TRBV6-5|.
TGTGCCAGCAGTATCATCGGGACTCAAAATGGCTACACCTTC
CASSIIGTQNGYTF
>TRBD1|TRBJ2-7|TRBV12-5|.
TGTGCTAGTGGTTTAGACAGGGCCTACGAGCAGTACTTC
CASGLDRAYEQYF
>TRBD2|TRBJ2-1|TRBV5-1|.
TGCGCCAGCAGCGGCGGACTAGCGGAGTACAATGAGCAGTTCTTC
CASSGGLAEYNEQFF
>TRBD2|TRBJ2-1|TRBV7-9|.
TGTGCCAGCAGCCGGGGACTAGCGGGATTAAGCTCCTACAATGAGCAGTTCTTC
CASSRGLAGLSSYNEQFF
>.|TRBJ2-3|TRBV6-5|.
TGTGCCAGCATAGGGGTCACAGATACGCAGTATTTT
CASIGVTDTQYF
>.|TRBJ1-1|TRBV11-3|.
TGTGCCAGCAAGGGTGGCGCTGAAGCTTTCTTT
CASKGGAEAFF
>TRBD1|TRBJ1-1|TRBV6-5|.
TGTGCCAGCAGTACCCAGGACAGGGGAAACACTGAAGCTTTCTTT
CASSTQDRGNTEAFF
>.|TRBJ2-2|TRBV4-1|few
TGCGCCAGCAGCCAAGAGGAGGGTCCGGACACCGGGGAGCTGTTTTTT
CASSQEEGPDTGELFF
>.|TRBJ2-2|TRBV5-1|.
TGCGCCAGCAGCTTGCAGGGGAGTAACACCGGGGAGCTGTTTTTT
CASSLQGSNTGELFF
>.|TRBJ2-1|TRBV10-2|once
TGCGCCAGCATTACGGGACTTTACAATGAGCAGTTCTTC
CASITGLYNEQFF
>.|TRBJ1-3|TRBV11-1|.
TGTGCCAGCAGCTTAGACGACAGGAGCTCTGGAAACACCATATATTTT
CASSLDDRSSGNTIYF
>.|TRBJ1-5|TRBV28|once
TGTGCCAGCAGCCCCCCTGGGGGGGCTCTGCCCCAGCATTTT
CASSPPGGALPQHF
>TRBD1|TRBJ1-1|TRBV2|.
TGTGCCAGCAGTGCACAGGGGGAGAGAACTGAAGCTTTCTTT
CASSAQGERTEAFF
>TRBD1|TRBJ1-2|TRBV5-4|.
TGTGCCAGCAGCTTTGACAGGGGGCATGGCTACACCTTC
CASSFDRGHGYTF
>TRBD1|TRBJ2-2|TRBV2|.
TGTGCCAGCAGTACGGACAGGGTGAGCACCGGGGAGCTGTTTTTT
CASSTDRVSTGELFF
>TRBD1|TRBJ2-5|TRBV5-1|.
TGCGCCAGCAGCTTGGCCGGACAGGGGGCTAGGTTAGAGACCCAGTACTTC
CASSLAGQGARLETQYF
>TRBD1|TRBJ1-3|TRBV4-1|.
TGCGCCAGCAGCCACGGGGAAACAGGGGGCGAGTCTGGAAACACCATATATTTT
CASSHGETGGESGNTIYF
>.|TRBJ1-6|TRBV2|many
TGTGCCAGCAGTGAAAGGTTGGGGACTTCACCCCTCCACTTT
CASSERLGTSPLHF
>TRBD2|TRBJ2-3|TRBV5-1|.
TGCGCCAGCAGCAGGGGAGGGGAGATGGGCACAGATACGCAGTATTTT
CASSRGGEMGTDTQYF
>TRBD1|TRBJ1-2|TRBV6-5|.
TGTGCCAGCAGTTCCGGCTCCAGGGGGCGAGGCTATGGCTACACCTTC
CASSSGSRGRGYGYTF
>TRBD2|TRBJ2-5|TRBV7-2|.
TGTGCCAGCAGCGCCCGCACGACTAGCGTCAGACAAGAGACCCAGTACTTC
CASSARTTSVRQETQYF
>TRBD1|TRBJ1-6|TRBV5-4|.
TGTGCCAGCAGGACAGGGGGGAATTCACCCCTCCACTTT
CASRTGGNSPLHF
>.|TRBJ1-2|TRBV12-5|.
TGTGCTAGTGGTTTGGTGCCCGGGACCTATGGCTACACCTTC
CASGLVPGTYGYTF
>.|TRBJ1-2|TRBV11-3|once
TGTGCCAGCAGCTTAAGCAGGGTAAACTATGGCTACACCTTC
CASSLSRVNYGYTF
>.|TRBJ1-5|TRBV3-1/TRBV3-2|.
TGTGCCAGCAGCCAAGGTTGGAATCAGCCCCAGCATTTT
CASSQGWNQPQHF
>.|TRBJ2-2|TRBV7-7|.
TGTGCTAGCAGCTCAGGGGTTGACGGGGAGCTGTTTTTT
CASSSGVDGELFF
>TRBD1|TRBJ1-2|TRBV27|.
TGTGCCAGCAGACCCGAGGGGGCGCGAGGCTACACCTTC
CASRPEGARGYTF
>.|TRBJ2-5|TRBV14|.
TGTGCCAGCAGCCAACTCTACCAAGAGACCCAGTACTTC
CASSQLYQETQYF
>.|TRBJ1-2|TRBV6-1|.
TGTGCCAGCAGTGAACAGGGCGCCTCGATGGGTGGCTACACCTTC
CASSEQGASMGGYTF
>.|TRBJ1-6|TRBV7-2|.
TGTGCCAGCAGCTCGAAGAGGAATTCACCCCTCCACTTT
CASSSKRNSPLHF
>.|TRBJ1-6|TRBV4-1|.
TGCGCCAGCAGCCAAGATTCCATGCGGGGGGCTCAGACCTTACTGTTAAATTCACCCCTCCACTTT
CASSQDSMRGAQTLLLNSPLHF
>TRBD2|TRBJ2-1|TRBV5-1|.
TGCGCCAGCAGCTTTGGCCTAGCGGGGCTCGATGAGCAGTTCTTC
CASSFGLAGLDEQFF
>.|TRBJ2-7|TRBV7-9|few
TGTGCCAGCAGCTTGAACAGCCTCCACGAGCAGTACTTC
CASSLNSLHEQYF
>.|TRBJ2-7|TRBV27|.
TGTGCCAGCAGTTTAAGTAGTGGGCACCCCTACGAGCAGTACTTC
CASSLSSGHPYEQYF
>.|TRBJ1-4|TRBV7-9|.
TGTGCCAGCATTGCAACCGCTACTAATGAAAAACTGTTTTTT
CASIATATNEKLFF
>TRBD1|TRBJ2-3|TRBV7-9|.
TGTGCCAGCAGCCGTGGACAGGGACTGCGAGATACGCAGTATTTT
CASSRGQGLRDTQYF
>.|TRBJ2-1|TRBV19|.
TGTGCCAGTAGTACGGGACTTAACAATGAGCAGTTCTTC
CASSTGLNNEQFF
>.|TRBJ2-7|TRBV4-1|.
TGCGCCAGCAGCCAAGAGGCTGGGGGGACCTACGAGCAGTACTTC
CASSQEAGGTYEQYF
>.|TRBJ2-3|TRBV21-1|.
TGTGCCAGCAGCAAATCGTGTCAGCCGAGGGGCACAGATACGCAGTATTTT
CASSKSCQPRGTDTQYF
>.|TRBJ1-1|TRBV6-5|.
TGTGCCAGCAACAGTATTGGTAAGGAGAACACTGAAGCTTTCTTT
CASNSIGKENTEAFF
>TRBD1|TRBJ1-4|TRBV5-4|.
TGTGCCAGCTCCGAGGGGGCGGGGGATGAAAAACTGTTTTTT
CASSEGAGDEKLFF
>.|TRBJ2-1|TRBV27|few
TGTGCCAGCAGCCCCACCGGGTACAATGAGCAGTTCTTC
CASSPTGYNEQFF
>.|TRBJ2-7|TRBV29-1|.
TGCAGCGTTGGAGGCGCCTCCTCCTACGAGCAGTACTTC
CSVGGASSYEQYF
>.|TRBJ1-5|TRBV6-6|.
TGTGCCAGCAGTCCCGACAGTCAGCCCCAGCATTTT
CASSPDSQPQHF
>TRBD1|TRBJ1-5|TRBV5-1|.
TGCGCCAGCAGCTCCGGGGCCCGGGACAGAAATCAGCCCCAGCATTTT
CASSSGARDRNQPQHF
>TRBD1|TRBJ2-7|TRBV9|few
TGTGCCAGCTCGAGACAGGGGACCTACGAGCAGTACTTC
CASSRQGTYEQYF
>.|TRBJ1-2|TRBV5-1|.
TGCGCCAGCAGCTTGGCCGCGGGGGCGTCTTCTGGCTACACCTTC
CASSLAAGASSGYTF
>TRBD1|TRBJ2-2|TRBV19|.
TGTGCCAGTGGGGGACAGGGACTCTACGGGGAGCTGTTTTTT
CASGGQGLYGELFF
>.|TRBJ2-2|TRBV27|few
TGTGCCAGCAGTTTTTGGGGGCCCGGGGAGCTGTTTTTT
CASSFWGPGELFF
>.|TRBJ1-2|TRBV29-1|once
TGCAGCGTGGGGGAGGTCTATGGCTACACCTTC
CSVGEVYGYTF
>.|TRBJ1-2|TRBV12-3/TRBV12-4|.
TGTGCCACCCTAAAGCATGGCTACACCTTC
CATLKHGYTF
>.|TRBJ1-5|TRBV19|few
TGTGCCAGTAGCCCCGGGGGAAGCAATCAGCCCCAGCATTTT
CASSPGGSNQPQHF